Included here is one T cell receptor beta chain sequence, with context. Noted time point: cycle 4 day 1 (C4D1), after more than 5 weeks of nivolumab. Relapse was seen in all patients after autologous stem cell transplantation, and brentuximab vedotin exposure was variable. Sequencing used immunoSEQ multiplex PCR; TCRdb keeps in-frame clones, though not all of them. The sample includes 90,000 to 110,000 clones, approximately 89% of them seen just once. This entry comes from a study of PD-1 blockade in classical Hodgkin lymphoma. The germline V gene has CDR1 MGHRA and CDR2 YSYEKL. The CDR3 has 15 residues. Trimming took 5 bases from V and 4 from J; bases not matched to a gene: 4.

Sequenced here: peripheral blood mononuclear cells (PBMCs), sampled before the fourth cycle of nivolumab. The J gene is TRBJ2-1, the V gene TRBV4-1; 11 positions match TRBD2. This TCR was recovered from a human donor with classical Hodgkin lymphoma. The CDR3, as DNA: TGCGCCAGCAGCGCACTAGCGGGAGCTTACAATGAGCAGTTCTTC. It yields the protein CASSALAGAYNEQFF.